A selection of T cell receptor beta chains follows, all from one sample in a study of blood T cell repertoires in COVID-19. Sequencing was performed with immunoSEQ multiplex PCR; in TCRdb, only in-frame clones are kept and a portion is missing. The profile shows 200,000 to 300,000 clones, about 88% of them singletons. The sample comprised peripheral blood. The receptor source for this set is a man in his sixties who had recovered from COVID-19. The CDR3 runs from the conserved cysteine through the conserved F or W. Fields, in order: J gene, D gene, V gene, clone size, CDR3 protein, CDR3 DNA. D genes are given only for firm matches. Clone sizes are given selectively: once, few, many, or a class where the clone is expanded.

J gene: TRBJ2-2
D gene: TRBD2
V gene: TRBV19
clone size: -
CDR3 protein: CASSIVSGGADTGELFF
CDR3 DNA: TGTGCCAGTAGTATAGTTAGCGGGGGGGCCGACACCGGGGAGCTGTTTTTT

J gene: TRBJ1-1
D gene: -
V gene: TRBV9
clone size: -
CDR3 protein: CASSARRGMNTEAFF
CDR3 DNA: TGTGCCAGCAGCGCCAGACGGGGAATGAACACTGAAGCTTTCTTT

J gene: TRBJ2-1
D gene: TRBD2
V gene: TRBV4-1
clone size: -
CDR3 protein: CASSQDLAGVVGFEQFF
CDR3 DNA: TGCGCCAGCAGCCAAGATCTAGCGGGGGTAGTCGGGTTTGAGCAGTTCTTC

J gene: TRBJ2-1
D gene: -
V gene: TRBV12-3/TRBV12-4
clone size: -
CDR3 protein: CASSMTPNNEQFF
CDR3 DNA: TGTGCCAGCAGCATGACACCAAACAATGAGCAGTTCTTC

J gene: TRBJ2-3
D gene: TRBD2
V gene: TRBV27
clone size: -
CDR3 protein: CASSRRTSGSIDTQYF
CDR3 DNA: TGTGCCAGCAGTCGCCGGACTAGCGGGTCCATAGATACGCAGTATTTT

J gene: TRBJ1-5
D gene: TRBD1
V gene: TRBV5-1
clone size: -
CDR3 protein: CASSPGQGLNQPQHF
CDR3 DNA: TGCGCCAGCAGCCCGGGACAGGGACTCAATCAGCCCCAGCATTTT

J gene: TRBJ2-7
D gene: TRBD2
V gene: TRBV7-9
clone size: -
CDR3 protein: CASSLHGGIFDEQYF
CDR3 DNA: TGTGCCAGCAGCCTCCACGGGGGGATCTTTGACGAGCAGTACTTC

J gene: TRBJ1-2
D gene: -
V gene: TRBV2
clone size: -
CDR3 protein: CASLQGGYGYTF
CDR3 DNA: TGTGCCAGCCTGCAGGGTGGCTATGGCTACACCTTC

J gene: TRBJ2-5
D gene: TRBD2
V gene: TRBV10-3
clone size: -
CDR3 protein: CAISEGLAGGQETQYF
CDR3 DNA: TGTGCCATCAGTGAGGGACTAGCGGGGGGACAAGAGACCCAGTACTTC

J gene: TRBJ2-2
D gene: -
V gene: TRBV4-1
clone size: -
CDR3 protein: CASSQEPGTGELFF
CDR3 DNA: TGCGCCAGCAGCCAAGAACCCGGCACCGGGGAGCTGTTTTTT

J gene: TRBJ1-4
D gene: TRBD1
V gene: TRBV27
clone size: -
CDR3 protein: CASGRGPGEKLFF
CDR3 DNA: TGTGCCAGCGGCAGGGGGCCGGGCGAAAAACTGTTTTTT

J gene: TRBJ1-6
D gene: -
V gene: TRBV14
clone size: -
CDR3 protein: CASSQAGVSSYNSPLHF
CDR3 DNA: TGTGCCAGCAGCCAAGCTGGTGTGAGCTCCTATAATTCACCCCTCCACTTT

J gene: TRBJ1-1
D gene: TRBD1
V gene: TRBV27
clone size: -
CDR3 protein: CASSYRGEAFF
CDR3 DNA: TGTGCCAGCAGTTACAGGGGTGAAGCTTTCTTT

J gene: TRBJ2-2
D gene: -
V gene: TRBV9
clone size: -
CDR3 protein: CASSEVEETPYTGELFF
CDR3 DNA: TGTGCCAGCAGCGAGGTCGAAGAGACACCCTACACCGGGGAGCTGTTTTTT

J gene: TRBJ1-2
D gene: TRBD1
V gene: TRBV6-5
clone size: once
CDR3 protein: CASSYYGQGRSGYTF
CDR3 DNA: TGTGCCAGCAGTTATTACGGACAGGGGCGGAGTGGCTACACCTTC

J gene: TRBJ2-7
D gene: -
V gene: TRBV7-9
clone size: once
CDR3 protein: CASSLNPGQIYEQYF
CDR3 DNA: TGTGCCAGCAGCTTAAACCCGGGACAAATCTACGAGCAGTACTTC

J gene: TRBJ2-7
D gene: -
V gene: TRBV2
clone size: -
CDR3 protein: CASITGYGYEQYF
CDR3 DNA: TGTGCCAGCATCACGGGGTACGGCTACGAGCAGTACTTC

J gene: TRBJ1-1
D gene: TRBD1
V gene: TRBV18
clone size: -
CDR3 protein: CASSSGQGLTEAFF
CDR3 DNA: TGTGCCAGCTCTTCGGGACAGGGGCTTACTGAAGCTTTCTTT

J gene: TRBJ1-1
D gene: TRBD1
V gene: TRBV19
clone size: -
CDR3 protein: CASSIPPRTGGMGTEAFF
CDR3 DNA: TGTGCCAGTAGTATCCCCCCCCGGACAGGGGGGATGGGCACTGAAGCTTTCTTT

J gene: TRBJ1-4
D gene: TRBD1
V gene: TRBV11-2
clone size: -
CDR3 protein: CASGTGGGGEKLFF
CDR3 DNA: TGTGCCAGCGGTACAGGGGGCGGGGGTGAAAAACTGTTTTTT

J gene: TRBJ2-2
D gene: -
V gene: TRBV6-6
clone size: -
CDR3 protein: CASSYSMAGTGELFF
CDR3 DNA: TGTGCCAGCAGTTACTCGATGGCAGGGACCGGGGAGCTGTTTTTT

J gene: TRBJ1-3
D gene: -
V gene: TRBV20-1
clone size: -
CDR3 protein: CSASQGVGNTIYF
CDR3 DNA: TGCAGTGCTAGTCAAGGGGTCGGAAACACCATATATTTT

J gene: TRBJ2-1
D gene: TRBD2
V gene: TRBV18
clone size: -
CDR3 protein: CASSQAGTSGGRGSYNEQFF
CDR3 DNA: TGTGCCAGCTCACAAGCTGGGACTAGCGGGGGTAGGGGCTCCTACAATGAGCAGTTCTTC

J gene: TRBJ2-7
D gene: -
V gene: TRBV9
clone size: -
CDR3 protein: CASSVSSATSKYF
CDR3 DNA: TGTGCCAGCAGCGTATCCAGCGCCACGAGCAAGTACTTC

J gene: TRBJ1-6
D gene: TRBD1
V gene: TRBV5-1
clone size: -
CDR3 protein: CASSLEGAPDNSPLHF
CDR3 DNA: TGCGCCAGCAGCTTGGAGGGGGCACCCGATAATTCACCCCTCCACTTT

J gene: TRBJ2-3
D gene: TRBD2
V gene: TRBV6-5
clone size: -
CDR3 protein: CASSYSGTSGGDTQYF
CDR3 DNA: TGTGCCAGCAGTTACTCCGGGACTAGCGGGGGTGATACGCAGTATTTT

J gene: TRBJ2-6
D gene: -
V gene: TRBV7-2
clone size: -
CDR3 protein: CASSVRPGLTSGANVLTF
CDR3 DNA: TGTGCCAGCAGCGTCCGACCGGGACTGACCTCTGGGGCCAACGTCCTGACTTTC

J gene: TRBJ2-7
D gene: -
V gene: TRBV6-1
clone size: -
CDR3 protein: CASSEPGQGNEQYF
CDR3 DNA: TGTGCCAGCAGTGAACCAGGGCAGGGTAACGAGCAGTACTTC

J gene: TRBJ2-7
D gene: TRBD2
V gene: TRBV5-8
clone size: few
CDR3 protein: CASSPGRGSSYEQYF
CDR3 DNA: TGTGCCAGCAGCCCGGGGAGGGGAAGCTCCTACGAGCAGTACTTC

J gene: TRBJ2-3
D gene: TRBD2
V gene: TRBV6-6
clone size: -
CDR3 protein: CASSRQGSGGARADTQYF
CDR3 DNA: TGTGCCAGCAGTCGCCAGGGTAGCGGGGGGGCAAGGGCAGATACGCAGTATTTT

J gene: TRBJ1-3
D gene: -
V gene: TRBV7-9
clone size: few
CDR3 protein: CASSLGGGASGNTIYF
CDR3 DNA: TGTGCCAGCAGCTTAGGCGGGGGGGCCTCTGGAAACACCATATATTTT

J gene: TRBJ2-3
D gene: -
V gene: TRBV6-4
clone size: -
CDR3 protein: CASSDVGGADTQYF
CDR3 DNA: TGTGCCAGCAGTGACGTAGGGGGGGCAGATACGCAGTATTTT

J gene: TRBJ1-1
D gene: TRBD1
V gene: TRBV13
clone size: -
CDR3 protein: CASSSWTGGMTEAFF
CDR3 DNA: TGTGCCAGCAGCTCGTGGACAGGGGGGATGACTGAAGCTTTCTTT

J gene: TRBJ2-1
D gene: -
V gene: TRBV9
clone size: -
CDR3 protein: CASSVAGIIGGYNEQFF
CDR3 DNA: TGTGCCAGCAGCGTAGCTGGCATTATAGGGGGTTACAATGAGCAGTTCTTC

J gene: TRBJ2-5
D gene: TRBD2
V gene: TRBV9
clone size: -
CDR3 protein: CASSASGGAFETQYF
CDR3 DNA: TGTGCCAGCAGCGCTAGCGGGGGGGCTTTTGAGACCCAGTACTTC

J gene: TRBJ2-7
D gene: -
V gene: TRBV6-5
clone size: -
CDR3 protein: CASSHRVPAYEQYF
CDR3 DNA: TGTGCCAGCAGTCACCGGGTCCCGGCCTACGAGCAGTACTTC

J gene: TRBJ1-3
D gene: -
V gene: TRBV6-5
clone size: -
CDR3 protein: CASSRGWGNTIYF
CDR3 DNA: TGTGCCAGCAGCAGGGGCTGGGGAAACACCATATATTTT

J gene: TRBJ2-3
D gene: TRBD2
V gene: TRBV28
clone size: -
CDR3 protein: CASLTSGHTDTQYF
CDR3 DNA: TGTGCCAGCCTCACTAGCGGGCACACAGATACGCAGTATTTT

J gene: TRBJ2-3
D gene: TRBD2
V gene: TRBV4-1
clone size: -
CDR3 protein: CASSALRGGAKDTQYF
CDR3 DNA: TGCGCCAGCAGCGCGTTGCGCGGGGGGGCTAAAGATACGCAGTATTTT

J gene: TRBJ1-2
D gene: TRBD1
V gene: TRBV20-1
clone size: -
CDR3 protein: CSASRTGVDYGYTF
CDR3 DNA: TGCAGTGCTAGTCGGACAGGGGTAGATTATGGCTACACCTTC

J gene: TRBJ2-3
D gene: -
V gene: TRBV6-1
clone size: -
CDR3 protein: CASSRDSNTDTQYF
CDR3 DNA: TGTGCCAGCAGCCGGGACTCTAACACAGATACGCAGTATTTT

J gene: TRBJ2-3
D gene: TRBD2
V gene: TRBV5-8
clone size: -
CDR3 protein: CASSYGRKARLAGPRDTQYF
CDR3 DNA: TGTGCCAGCAGCTACGGACGTAAAGCTAGACTAGCGGGGCCCCGGGATACGCAGTATTTT

J gene: TRBJ2-7
D gene: -
V gene: TRBV6-5
clone size: -
CDR3 protein: CASSQLWSSYEQYF
CDR3 DNA: TGTGCCAGCAGCCAATTATGGAGCTCCTACGAGCAGTACTTC

J gene: TRBJ2-3
D gene: TRBD1
V gene: TRBV5-4
clone size: -
CDR3 protein: CASSLRTGPTDTQYF
CDR3 DNA: TGTGCCAGCAGTCTGAGGACAGGCCCCACAGATACGCAGTATTTT

J gene: TRBJ1-4
D gene: TRBD1
V gene: TRBV6-5
clone size: -
CDR3 protein: CASKNRGRGEKLFF
CDR3 DNA: TGTGCCAGCAAGAACAGGGGGCGCGGTGAAAAACTGTTTTTT

J gene: TRBJ2-7
D gene: -
V gene: TRBV27
clone size: -
CDR3 protein: CASSFQGYEQYF
CDR3 DNA: TGTGCCAGCAGTTTTCAGGGTTACGAGCAGTACTTC

J gene: TRBJ1-2
D gene: TRBD1
V gene: TRBV7-9
clone size: -
CDR3 protein: CASSFGTGGSTYGYTF
CDR3 DNA: TGTGCCAGCAGCTTCGGGACAGGCGGTAGTACTTATGGCTACACCTTC

J gene: TRBJ2-3
D gene: TRBD1
V gene: TRBV18
clone size: -
CDR3 protein: CASSSRQGVSTDTQYF
CDR3 DNA: TGTGCCAGCTCATCTCGACAGGGAGTAAGCACAGATACGCAGTATTTT

J gene: TRBJ1-6
D gene: TRBD1
V gene: TRBV5-4
clone size: -
CDR3 protein: CASSNDRGTSPLHF
CDR3 DNA: TGTGCCAGCAGCAATGACAGGGGCACTTCACCCCTCCACTTT

J gene: TRBJ1-1
D gene: -
V gene: TRBV19
clone size: -
CDR3 protein: CASSIGGLDSEAFF
CDR3 DNA: TGTGCCAGTAGTATAGGAGGGCTAGATTCAGAAGCTTTCTTT

J gene: TRBJ1-2
D gene: TRBD1
V gene: TRBV7-6
clone size: -
CDR3 protein: CASSLGGWGQGVRGYTF
CDR3 DNA: TGTGCCAGCAGCTTGGGCGGCTGGGGGCAGGGGGTCCGTGGCTACACCTTC

J gene: TRBJ1-4
D gene: -
V gene: TRBV12-3/TRBV12-4
clone size: few
CDR3 protein: CASSPDRTEKLFF
CDR3 DNA: TGTGCCAGCAGTCCAGACAGGACTGAAAAACTGTTTTTT

J gene: TRBJ2-1
D gene: -
V gene: TRBV5-8
clone size: -
CDR3 protein: CASSLKVLGPSQFF
CDR3 DNA: TGTGCCAGCAGCTTGAAGGTATTGGGGCCATCACAGTTCTTC

J gene: TRBJ2-7
D gene: -
V gene: TRBV12-1
clone size: -
CDR3 protein: CASSRQGGSYEQYF
CDR3 DNA: TGTGCCAGCAGCCGGCAGGGTGGGTCGTACGAGCAGTACTTC

J gene: TRBJ1-2
D gene: TRBD1
V gene: TRBV6-5
clone size: -
CDR3 protein: CASTLQGQGYYGYTF
CDR3 DNA: TGTGCCAGCACCTTACAGGGACAGGGTTACTATGGCTACACCTTC

J gene: TRBJ1-2
D gene: TRBD1
V gene: TRBV13
clone size: once
CDR3 protein: CASSSRSRDRYEGYTF
CDR3 DNA: TGTGCCAGCAGCTCGAGATCCCGGGACAGGTATGAGGGCTACACCTTC

J gene: TRBJ1-2
D gene: TRBD1
V gene: TRBV7-9
clone size: -
CDR3 protein: CASSPRDRGQDYGYTF
CDR3 DNA: TGTGCCAGCAGCCCGCGGGACAGGGGGCAAGACTATGGCTACACCTTC

J gene: TRBJ1-2
D gene: TRBD1
V gene: TRBV5-1
clone size: few
CDR3 protein: CASSADRSTFYGYTF
CDR3 DNA: TGCGCCAGCAGCGCGGACAGGAGCACTTTCTATGGCTACACCTTC